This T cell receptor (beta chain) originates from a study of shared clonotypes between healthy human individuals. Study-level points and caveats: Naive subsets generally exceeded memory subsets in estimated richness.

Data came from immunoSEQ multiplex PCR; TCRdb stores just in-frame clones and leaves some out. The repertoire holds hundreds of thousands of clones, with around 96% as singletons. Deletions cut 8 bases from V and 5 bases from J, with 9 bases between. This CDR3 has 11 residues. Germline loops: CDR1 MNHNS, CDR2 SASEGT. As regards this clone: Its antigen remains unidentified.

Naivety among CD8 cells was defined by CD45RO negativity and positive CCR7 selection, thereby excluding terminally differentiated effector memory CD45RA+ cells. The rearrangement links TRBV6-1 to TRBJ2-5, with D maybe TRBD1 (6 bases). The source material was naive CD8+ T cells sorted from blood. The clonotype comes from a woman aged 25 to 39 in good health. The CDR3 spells CASEGDETQYF. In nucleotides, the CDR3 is TGTGCCAGCGAGGGGGATGAGACCCAGTACTTC.